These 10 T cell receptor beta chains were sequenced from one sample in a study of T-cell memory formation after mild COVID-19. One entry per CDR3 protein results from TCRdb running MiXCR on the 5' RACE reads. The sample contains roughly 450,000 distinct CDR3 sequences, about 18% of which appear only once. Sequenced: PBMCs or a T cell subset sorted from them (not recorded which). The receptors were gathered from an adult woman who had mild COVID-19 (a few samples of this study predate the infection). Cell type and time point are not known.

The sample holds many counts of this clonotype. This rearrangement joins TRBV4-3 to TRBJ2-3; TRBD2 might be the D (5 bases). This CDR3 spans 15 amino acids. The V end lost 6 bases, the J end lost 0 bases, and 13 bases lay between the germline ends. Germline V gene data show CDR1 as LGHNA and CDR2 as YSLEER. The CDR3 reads CASSTRTGSTDTQYF. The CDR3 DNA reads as TGCGCCAGCAGTACCAGGACGGGGAGCACAGATACGCAGTATTTT.

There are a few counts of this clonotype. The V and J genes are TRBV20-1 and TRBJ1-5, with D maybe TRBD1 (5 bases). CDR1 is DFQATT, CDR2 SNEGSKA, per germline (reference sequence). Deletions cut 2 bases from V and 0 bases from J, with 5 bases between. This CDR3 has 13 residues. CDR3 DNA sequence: TGCAGTGCTAGACAGGGTAGCAATCAGCCCCAGCATTTT. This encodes CSARQGSNQPQHF.

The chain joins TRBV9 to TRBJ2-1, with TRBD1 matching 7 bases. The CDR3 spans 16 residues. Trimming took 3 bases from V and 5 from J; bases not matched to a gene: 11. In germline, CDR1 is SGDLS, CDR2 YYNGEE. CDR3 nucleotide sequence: TGTGCCAGCAGCGAGCGACAGGGCTCGGGCCACAATGAGCAGTTCTTC. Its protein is CASSERQGSGHNEQFF.

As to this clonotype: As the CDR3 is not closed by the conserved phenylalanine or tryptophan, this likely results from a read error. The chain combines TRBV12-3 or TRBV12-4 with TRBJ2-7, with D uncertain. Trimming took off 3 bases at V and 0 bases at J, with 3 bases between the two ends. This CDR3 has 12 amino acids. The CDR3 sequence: CASSLVSYEQYL. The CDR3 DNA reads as TGTGCCAGCAGTTTGGTCTCCTACGAGCAGTACTTG.

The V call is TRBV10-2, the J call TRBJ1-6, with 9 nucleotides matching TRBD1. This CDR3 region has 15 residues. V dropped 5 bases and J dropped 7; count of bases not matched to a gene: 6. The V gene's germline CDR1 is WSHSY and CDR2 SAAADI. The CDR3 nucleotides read TGCGCCAGCAGTCAACAGGGGGCGGGAAATTCACCCCTCCACTTT. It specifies CASSQQGAGNSPLHF.

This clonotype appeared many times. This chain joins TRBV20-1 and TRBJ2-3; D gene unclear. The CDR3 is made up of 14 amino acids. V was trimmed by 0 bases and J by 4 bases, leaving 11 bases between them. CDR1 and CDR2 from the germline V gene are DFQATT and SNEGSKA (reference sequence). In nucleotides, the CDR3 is TGCAGTGCTAGAGATCTAGTAAGGCCAGATACGCAGTATTTT. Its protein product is CSARDLVRPDTQYF.

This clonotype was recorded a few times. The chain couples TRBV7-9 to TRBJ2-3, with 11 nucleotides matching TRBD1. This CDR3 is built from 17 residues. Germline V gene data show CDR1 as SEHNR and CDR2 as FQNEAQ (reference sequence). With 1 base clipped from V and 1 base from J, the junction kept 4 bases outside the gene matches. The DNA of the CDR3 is TGTGCCAGCAGCTTAGACCCGGGACAGGGGGGCACAGATACGCAGTATTTT. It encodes CASSLDPGQGGTDTQYF.

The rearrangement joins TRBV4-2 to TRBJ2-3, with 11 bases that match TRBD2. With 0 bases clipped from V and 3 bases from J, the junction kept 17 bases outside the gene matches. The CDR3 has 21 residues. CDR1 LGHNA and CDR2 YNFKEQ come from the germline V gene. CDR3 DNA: TGTGCCAGCAGCCAAGATTTAGCAATAAGAGGGACTAGCGGTATGACAGATACGCAGTATTTT. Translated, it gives CASSQDLAIRGTSGMTDTQYF.

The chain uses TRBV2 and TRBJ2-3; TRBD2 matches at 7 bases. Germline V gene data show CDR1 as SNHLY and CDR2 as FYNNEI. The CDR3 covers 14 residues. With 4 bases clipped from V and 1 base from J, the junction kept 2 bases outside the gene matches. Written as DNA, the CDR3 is TGTGCCAGCAGTGTCCGGGAGGGCACAGATACGCAGTATTTT. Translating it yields CASSVREGTDTQYF.

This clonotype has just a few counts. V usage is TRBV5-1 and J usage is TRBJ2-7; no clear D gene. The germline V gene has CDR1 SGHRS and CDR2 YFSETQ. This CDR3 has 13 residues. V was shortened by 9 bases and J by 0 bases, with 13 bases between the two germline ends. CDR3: CANIIRSSYEQYF. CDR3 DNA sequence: TGCGCCAACATAATACGGAGCTCCTACGAGCAGTACTTC. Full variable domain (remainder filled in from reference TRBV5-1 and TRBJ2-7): KAGVTQTPRYLIKTRGQQVTLSCSPISGHRSVSWYQQTPGQGLQFLFEYFSETQRNKGNFPGRFSGRQFSNSRSEMNVSTLELGDSALYLCANIIRSSYEQYFGPGTRLTVT.